The clone carrying this T cell receptor (beta chain) was counted a few times. No antigen is known for it. Whole-study findings and limits: Tumor memory CD4+ T cell TCR gene usage clustered with blood and lymph node memory CD4+ cells and lymph node naive CD4+ cells.

From the 5' RACE reads, TCRdb called clonotypes with MiXCR, one entry per CDR3 protein. The sample consists of around 52,000 distinct CDR3 sequences, roughly 30% of them appearing once. This CDR3 is built from 14 residues. V was pared by 6 bases and J by 5 bases, with 17 bases between. Germline CDR1 reads SGHKS; CDR2 reads YYEKEE (reference sequence). This sequence was found in a female donor with breast cancer. Material for sequencing was tumor-infiltrating memory CD4+ T cells sorted from the breast tumor. Subset of the sample: memory CD4+ T cells, CD4+CD45RO+CD25-. This rearrangement joins TRBV5-5 to TRBJ1-1; D call uncertain. DNA of the CDR3: TGTGCCAGCATCGGCGACTGGGATTATACTGAAGCTTTCTTT. Encoded protein: CASIGDWDYTEAFF.